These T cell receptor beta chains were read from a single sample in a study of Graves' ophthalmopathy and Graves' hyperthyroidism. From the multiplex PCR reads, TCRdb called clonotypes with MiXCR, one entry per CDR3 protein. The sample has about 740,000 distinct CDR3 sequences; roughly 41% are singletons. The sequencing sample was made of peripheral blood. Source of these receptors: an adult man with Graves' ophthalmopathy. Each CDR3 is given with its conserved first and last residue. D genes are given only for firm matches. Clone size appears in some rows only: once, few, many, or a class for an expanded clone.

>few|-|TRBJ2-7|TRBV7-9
CASSFPGDLSYEQYF
TGTGCCAGCAGCTTCCCAGGGGATCTGAGCTACGAGCAGTACTTC
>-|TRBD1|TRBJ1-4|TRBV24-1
CATSDGGWTGEKLFF
TGTGCCACCAGTGATGGCGGGTGGACAGGGGAAAAACTGTTTTTT
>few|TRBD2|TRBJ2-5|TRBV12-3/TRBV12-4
CASSFRSSGSETQYF
TGTGCCAGCAGTTTTAGGTCTAGCGGGAGTGAGACCCAGTACTTC
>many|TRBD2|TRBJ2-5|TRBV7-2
CASSVSSGGQETQYF
TGTGCCAGCAGCGTATCTAGCGGGGGCCAAGAGACCCAGTACTTC
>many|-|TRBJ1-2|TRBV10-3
CAISEFLLYGYAF
TGTGCCATCAGTGAATTCCTCCTCTATGGCTACGCCTTC
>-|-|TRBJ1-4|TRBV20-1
CSARAPRGDNEKLFF
TGCAGTGCTAGGGCCCCTCGGGGCGATAATGAAAAACTGTTTTTT
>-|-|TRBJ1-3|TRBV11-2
CASSPGHQGRGNTIYF
TGTGCCAGCAGCCCCGGTCATCAGGGTCGTGGAAACACCATATATTTT
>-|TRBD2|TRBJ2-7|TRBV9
CASSEMGLAGVGEQYF
TGTGCCAGCAGTGAAATGGGACTAGCGGGAGTCGGCGAGCAGTACTTC
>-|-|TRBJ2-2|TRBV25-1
CASSQEGRPPPGSCFF
-
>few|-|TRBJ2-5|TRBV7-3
CASSLETGRGETQYF
TGTGCCAGCAGCTTGGAAACGGGTCGGGGGGAGACCCAGTACTTC
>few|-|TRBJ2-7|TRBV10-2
CASSGLRDYEQYF
TGCGCCAGCAGTGGACTCCGGGACTACGAGCAGTACTTC
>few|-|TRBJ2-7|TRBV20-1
CSALTAGGEQYF
TGCAGTGCTCTTACAGCTGGGGGCGAGCAGTACTTC
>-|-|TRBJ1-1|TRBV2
CASSYSRGSLNTEAFF
TGTGCCAGCAGTTACTCGAGGGGCAGCTTGAACACTGAAGCTTTCTTT
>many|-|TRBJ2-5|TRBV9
CASSVGQVQETQYF
TGTGCCAGCAGCGTAGGACAGGTCCAAGAGACCCAGTACTTC
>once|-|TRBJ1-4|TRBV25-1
CAWNGGSEKLFF
TGTGCCTGGAACGGGGGCAGTGAAAAACTGTTTTTT
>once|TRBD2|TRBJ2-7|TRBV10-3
CAISDSGRGSREQYF
TGTGCCATCAGTGACTCGGGGAGGGGCTCGAGAGAGCAGTACTTC
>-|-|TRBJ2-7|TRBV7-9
CASSLDGLPYEQYF
TGTGCCAGCAGCTTAGACGGTTTACCCTACGAGCAGTACTTC
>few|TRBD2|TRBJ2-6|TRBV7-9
CAITSGGSGANVLTF
TGTGCCATAACAAGCGGGGGCTCTGGGGCCAACGTCCTGACTTTC
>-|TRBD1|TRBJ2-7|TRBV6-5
CASSYSAGGIYEQYF
TGTGCCAGCAGTTACTCGGCAGGGGGCATCTACGAGCAGTACTTC
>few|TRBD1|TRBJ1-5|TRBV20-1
CSAGGTGNQPQHF
TGCAGTGCGGGCGGGACAGGGAATCAGCCCCAGCATTTT
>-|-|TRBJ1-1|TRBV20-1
CSASNGWGNTEAFF
TGCAGTGCTAGTAACGGGTGGGGGAACACTGAAGCTTTCTTT
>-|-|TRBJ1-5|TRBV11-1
CASSPVQRNQSQHF
TGTGCCAGCAGTCCGGTCCAGCGTAATCAGTCCCAGCATTTT
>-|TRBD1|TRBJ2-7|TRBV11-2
CASSPAWTGLDEQYF
TGTGCCAGCAGCCCCGCCTGGACAGGGCTTGACGAGCAGTACTTC
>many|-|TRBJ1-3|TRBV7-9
CASSPPGYTIYF
TGTGCCAGCAGCCCCCCGGGGTACACCATATATTTT
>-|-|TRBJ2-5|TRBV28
CASVAGVERGETQYF
TGTGCCAGCGTTGCAGGGGTTGAGAGAGGAGAGACCCAGTACTTC
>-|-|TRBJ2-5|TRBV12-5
CASAPGSGYETQYF
TGTGCTAGTGCCCCAGGGTCCGGTTACGAGACCCAGTACTTC
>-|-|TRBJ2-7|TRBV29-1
CSVVLGHSSYEQYF
TGCAGCGTTGTTCTAGGGCACAGCTCCTACGAGCAGTACTTC
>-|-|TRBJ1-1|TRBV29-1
CSARGVGNTEALF
TGCAGCGCGCGGGGGGTGGGGAACACTGAAGCTTTATTT
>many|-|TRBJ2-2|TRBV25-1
CASSESYTGELFF
TGTGCCAGCAGTGAATCGTACACCGGGGAGCTGTTTTTT
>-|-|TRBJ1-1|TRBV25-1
CASSEFGLRNTEAFF
TGTGCCAGCAGTGAATTCGGCCTAAGGAACACTGAAGCTTTCTTT
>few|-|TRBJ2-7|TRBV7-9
CASLDSSYEQYF
TGTGCCAGCTTGGACAGCTCCTACGAGCAGTACTTC
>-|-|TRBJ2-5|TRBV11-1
CASSPPSAAKTQYF
TGTGCCAGCAGCCCCCCCTCGGCCGCGAAGACCCAGTACTTC
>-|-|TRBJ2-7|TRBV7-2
CASRLRGAGWEQYF
TGTGCCAGCAGACTACGGGGGGCAGGGTGGGAGCAGTACTTC
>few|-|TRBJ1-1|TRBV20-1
CSVKNAGLSEAFF
TGCAGTGTTAAAAATGCGGGGCTGAGTGAAGCTTTCTTT
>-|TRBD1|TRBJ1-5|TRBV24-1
CATSEGTVNQPQHF
TGTGCCACCAGTGAAGGGACAGTTAATCAGCCCCAGCATTTT
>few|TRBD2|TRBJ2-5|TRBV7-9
CASSFPPGTSDETQYF
TGTGCCAGCAGCTTTCCCCCCGGGACTAGCGACGAGACCCAGTACTTC
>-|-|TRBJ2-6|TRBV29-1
CSVAQGEANVLTF
TGCAGCGTTGCACAGGGTGAGGCCAACGTCCTGACTTTC
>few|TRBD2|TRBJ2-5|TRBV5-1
CASSSGSTSGRGETQYF
TGCGCCAGCAGCTCGGGATCGACTAGCGGGAGAGGGGAGACCCAGTACTTC
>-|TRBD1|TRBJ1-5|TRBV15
CATSIYRGRRGQPQHF
TGTGCCACCAGCATATACAGGGGGCGGCGGGGTCAGCCCCAGCATTTT
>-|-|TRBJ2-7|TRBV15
CATSLLGTDPPEQYF
TGTGCCACCAGCTTATTAGGGACTGATCCCCCCGAGCAGTACTTC
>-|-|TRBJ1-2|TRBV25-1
CASSQDARGVYGYTF
TGTGCCAGCAGCCAGGATGCCAGGGGAGTCTATGGCTACACCTTC
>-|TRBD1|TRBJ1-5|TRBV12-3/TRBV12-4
CASSIDRTGDWSQPQHF
TGTGCCAGCAGCATAGACAGGACAGGGGATTGGAGTCAGCCCCAGCATTTT
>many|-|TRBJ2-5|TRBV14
CASNQGVGETQYF
TGTGCCAGCAACCAAGGGGTGGGAGAGACCCAGTACTTC
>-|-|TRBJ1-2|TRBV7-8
CASSASDGNYGYTF
TGTGCCAGCAGTGCTTCCGACGGAAACTATGGCTACACCTTC
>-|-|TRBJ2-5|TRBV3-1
CARRVRPIQETQYF
TGCGCCCGCAGGGTGAGGCCGATACAAGAGACCCAGTACTTC
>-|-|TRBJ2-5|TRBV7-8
CASRPRWAETQYF
TGTGCCAGCAGACCCCGGTGGGCAGAGACCCAGTACTTC
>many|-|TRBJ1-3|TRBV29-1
CSVEGSPGNTIYF
TGCAGCGTTGAGGGCAGTCCTGGAAACACCATATATTTT
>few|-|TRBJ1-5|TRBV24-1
CASSQFAGQANQQPQHF
TGTGCCAGCAGCCAATTTGCCGGTCAGGCCAACCAACAGCCCCAGCATTTT
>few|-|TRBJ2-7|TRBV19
CASSTAGGIYEQYF
TGTGCCAGTAGTACAGCAGGCGGGATCTACGAGCAGTACTTC
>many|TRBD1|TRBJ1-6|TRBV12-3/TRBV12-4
CASSVTGTNSPLHF
TGTGCCAGCAGTGTGACAGGGACTAATTCACCCCTCCACTTT
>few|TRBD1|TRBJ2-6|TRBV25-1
CASSTGQGANVLTF
TGTGCCAGCAGTACGGGACAGGGGGCCAACGTCCTGACTTTC
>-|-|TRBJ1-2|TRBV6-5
CASSPRGGRAGYTF
TGTGCCAGCAGTCCCCGGGGGGGCAGGGCTGGCTACACCTTC